Below, one T cell receptor beta chain is given with its context. Its antigen is currently unknown. This specimen belongs to a study of monozygotic twins with inflammatory bowel disease. Points from the study as a whole: In these data, no single strong IBD-associated signal or clonotype received support.

Germline CDR1 DFQATT, CDR2 SNEGSKA (reference sequence). The CDR3 covers 14 residues. TCRdb re-called the 5' RACE reads; every CDR3 protein appears as one record, without DNA. The ten top clones account for 1% to 1.5%, within a sample of some 130,000 distinct CDR3 sequences. The clonotype originates from a human donor with ulcerative colitis or Crohn's disease, or a healthy co-twin of an affected twin (not recorded which). Specimen: blood. J is TRBJ1-5 and V is TRBV20-1. The CDR3 spells CSAVSFGGNQPQHF.